This record covers a single T cell receptor (beta chain). The source of the sample is a study of T cell responses to AZD1222 COVID-19 vaccine. Method: immunoSEQ multiplex PCR; TCRdb's copy keeps in-frame clones and lacks some. The profile covers approximately 140,000 clones, with 80% to 95% appearing a single time and roughly 2.8% taken by the ten largest. The source material was peripheral blood, sampled on day 0 of AZD1222 vaccination. The TCR originated in an adult in good health.

DNA of the CDR3: TGTGCCAGCAGCGTAGGACACCTCTCCTACAATGAGCAGTTCTTC. It translates to CASSVGHLSYNEQFF. V gene TRBV9 combines with J gene TRBJ2-1; D remains ambiguous. This CDR3 region has 15 residues. Germline values: CDR1 SGDLS, CDR2 YYNGEE. The V end lost 0 bases, the J end lost 0 bases, and 7 bases lay between the germline ends.